What follows describes a single TCR beta chain. Antigen specificity is unknown. The data stem from a study of OX40 agonist ivuxolimab in advanced cancers. Study results and caveats: Individuals who were partial responders at 0.1-3.0 mg/kg had clonal expansion that ranked among the lowest. At 0.1 to 3.0 mg/kg and by week 6, CD4+ and CD8+ T cells in the blood had expanded clonally.

The length of the CDR3 is 15 residues. CDR1 is SGHRS, CDR2 YFSETQ, per germline. Trimming left V 0 bases short and J 8 bases short, with 15 bases between. The repertoire was sequenced with immunoSEQ multiplex PCR; TCRdb's copy has only in-frame clones and lacks some. The repertoire consists of more than 55,000 clones, with roughly nine tenths occurring once and the leading ten covering about an eighth. The chain carries TRBV5-1 and TRBJ2-1; D gene uncertain. This receptor was obtained from an adult with an advanced solid tumor such as melanoma, head and neck, liver or kidney cancer. Sequenced material: CD4+ or CD8+ T cells sorted from blood, taken in a trial of the OX40 agonist ivuxolimab. The DNA for the CDR3 is TGCGCCAGCAGCTTGGATAATCCAGGCGGCTATGAGCAGTTCTTC. Its protein product is CASSLDNPGGYEQFF.